These 20 T cell receptor beta chains were all obtained from the same sample, sequenced in a study of T cell responses to AZD1222 COVID-19 vaccine. The protocol was immunoSEQ multiplex PCR, while the TCRdb copy is restricted to in-frame clones and leaves out a portion. The profile shows 90,000 or so clones, around nine tenths of them singletons. This specimen consisted of peripheral blood, obtained on day 0 of AZD1222 vaccination. The source of these receptors is an adult in good health.

The CDR3 nucleotides are TGTGCCAGCAGCTCCCTCAGGGGGCGAGTTAATGAAAAACTGTTTTTT. It specifies CASSSLRGRVNEKLFF. The chain links TRBV11-2 to TRBJ1-4; TRBD1 aligns across 8 bases. The germline V gene encodes CDR1 SGHAT and CDR2 FQNNGV. V was clipped by 4 bases and J by 4 bases; unmatched bases: 8. The CDR3 has 16 amino acids.

The chain joins TRBV19 to TRBJ2-1; TRBD2 matches at 13 bases. This CDR3 contains 15 residues. In germline, CDR1 is LNHDA, CDR2 SQIVND (reference sequence). J gave up 3 bases and V 5 bases, and 1 base lay outside the gene matches. DNA of the CDR3: TGTGCCAGTAGTTGGACTAGCGGGAGCTACAATGAGCAGTTCTTC. It yields the protein CASSWTSGSYNEQFF.

The chain links TRBV19 to TRBJ1-4, with no clear D. V gave up 1 base and J gave up 6 bases, with 15 bases separating them. The CDR3 is made up of 16 amino acids. The germline V gene encodes CDR1 LNHDA and CDR2 SQIVND (reference sequence). The CDR3, as DNA: TGTGCCAGTAGTATAGGAGGCCCGTACCATCATGAAAAACTGTTTTTT. Encoded protein: CASSIGGPYHHEKLFF.

The chain is built from TRBV15 and TRBJ2-1; 7 bases agree with TRBD1. From germline, CDR1 is LNHNV and CDR2 YYDKDF (reference sequence). J lost 6 bases, V lost 3 bases, and 11 bases had no gene match. The CDR3 has 16 residues. The CDR3 nucleotides are TGTGCCACCAGCAGGAGCTGGCAGGGGGAGCGCAATGAGCAGTTCTTC. Translation: CATSRSWQGERNEQFF. The full variable domain, in which reference TRBV15 and TRBJ2-1 provide the parts outside the CDR3, is DAMVIQNPRYQVTQFGKPVTLSCSQTLNHNVMYWYQQKSSQAPKLLFHYYDKDFNNEADTPDNFQSRRPNTSFCFLDIRSPGLGDTAMYLCATSRSWQGERNEQFFGPGTRLTVL.

The chain joins TRBV2 to TRBJ2-1; maybe TRBD2 (6 bases). V lost 4 bases, J lost 10 bases, and 11 bases lay in between. CDR3 length: 12 residues. Germline V CDR1 and CDR2: SNHLY, FYNNEI. The CDR3 spells CASSARGLEQFF. The CDR3 DNA reads TGTGCCAGCAGTGCGCGGGGCTTGGAGCAGTTCTTC.

The genes are TRBV6-5 and TRBJ2-7, with D maybe TRBD1 (6 bases). V lost 6 bases, J lost 7 bases, and 13 bases lay in between. Germline V gene lookup returns CDR1 MNHEY and CDR2 SVGAGI. The CDR3 runs to 12 residues. The CDR3 protein is CASSPLQGEQYF. CDR3 nucleotides: TGTGCCAGCAGCCCACTCCAGGGGGAGCAGTACTTC.

V usage is TRBV7-2 and J usage is TRBJ1-4; 7 bases agree with TRBD1. The CDR3 totals 14 residues. With V trimmed by 1 base and J by 10 bases, 6 bases remained unmatched. Germline V CDR1 and CDR2: SGHTA, FQGNSA. CDR3 in DNA: TGTGCCAGCAGCTTAGAAGGGGGCGTTGTAAAACTGTTTTTT. Translation: CASSLEGGVVKLFF.

The rearrangement uses TRBV6-1 and TRBJ1-1; D gene ambiguous. Germline CDR1 MNHNS, CDR2 SASEGT. Trimming stripped 3 bases from V and 4 bases from J, with 6 bases between. The CDR3 spans 12 residues. CDR3 loop: CASSDGGTEAFF. Here the CDR3 DNA reads TGTGCCAGCAGTGACGGAGGCACTGAAGCTTTCTTT.

The V call is TRBV27, the J call TRBJ2-3; D ambiguous. CDR1 and CDR2 from the germline V gene are MNHEY and SMNVEV (reference sequence). V was shortened by 7 bases and J by 5 bases, with 7 bases between the two germline ends. This CDR3 contains 11 residues. This chain's CDR3 is CASTTQDTQYF. CDR3 nucleotide sequence: TGTGCCAGCACTACCCAAGATACGCAGTATTTT.

The V gene is TRBV28, the J gene TRBJ1-1; D is perhaps TRBD1 (6 bases). The CDR3 has 15 residues. Trimming stripped 7 bases from V and 0 bases from J, with 15 bases between. Germline CDR1 is MDHEN and CDR2 is SYDVKM. In DNA, the CDR3 is TGTGCCAGCATCAGCGCGACAGGCATGAACACTGAAGCTTTCTTT. Translated, it gives CASISATGMNTEAFF.

The chain uses TRBV23-1 and TRBJ1-1; D possibly corresponds to TRBD1 (5 bases). TRBV23-1 is an ORF, and what it does is uncertain. This CDR3 is 16 amino acids long. V lost 0 bases and J lost 4, with 15 bases in between. CDR3 sequence (DNA): TGCGCCAGCAGTCAATCTGAGTCGGGGGTAGGCACTGAAGCTTTCTTT. It translates to CASSQSESGVGTEAFF.

The chain combines TRBV7-8 with TRBJ2-7, with a possible D match to TRBD1 (5 bases). Trimming took 7 bases from V and 7 from J, leaving 20 bases between them. The CDR3 extends over 14 amino acids. Looked up from germline, CDR1 is SGHVS and CDR2 is FQNEAQ. CDR3: CASTSRVSKGEQYF. In DNA, the CDR3 is TGTGCCAGCACCTCCCGTGTCTCCAAGGGGGAGCAGTACTTC.

The V gene is TRBV19, the J gene TRBJ1-6; maybe TRBD1 (5 bases). Between the trimmed V and J ends, which lost 3 bases and 1 base, there was a span of 7 bases. Germline V gene lookup returns CDR1 LNHDA and CDR2 SQIVND (reference sequence). This CDR3 has 15 amino acids. The CDR3 loop reads CASSMGRSYNSPLHF. DNA for the CDR3: TGTGCCAGTAGTATGGGGCGATCCTATAATTCACCCCTCCACTTT.

The CDR3: CASSQDSSGRQEQYF. The CDR3 nucleotides are TGTGCCAGCAGCCAAGATTCTAGCGGCCGTCAGGAGCAGTACTTC. The rearrangement links TRBV4-2 to TRBJ2-7, with 7 positions matching TRBD2. The CDR3 consists of 15 residues. CDR1 and CDR2 from the germline V gene are LGHNA and YNFKEQ. The ends lost 0 bases at V and 7 bases at J; junction bases unmatched: 9.

This clone was seen a single time. The rearrangement joins TRBV4-2 to TRBJ1-4, with 7 bases lining up with TRBD1. Trimming took 6 bases from V and 8 from J; bases not matched to a gene: 6. CDR1 is LGHNA and CDR2 is YNFKEQ in the germline V gene. This CDR3 is built from 13 residues. The CDR3: CASRAQTGEKLFF. The CDR3 DNA is TGTGCCAGCAGAGCGCAGACAGGGGAAAAACTGTTTTTT.

This chain's CDR3 is CASSLDIGQAGGYTF. The CDR3 coding sequence is TGTGCCAGCAGCTTAGATATAGGTCAGGCTGGGGGCTACACCTTC. This chain connects TRBV7-9 to TRBJ1-2; D is unresolved. Germline lookup yields CDR1 SEHNR and CDR2 FQNEAQ (reference sequence). V gave up 1 base and J gave up 8 bases, with 17 bases separating them. CDR3 length equals 15 residues.

This chain connects TRBV3-1 (or the pseudogene TRBV3-2) to TRBJ2-7, with unresolved D. The CDR3 has 13 residues. Germline V gene sequence: CDR1 LGHDT, CDR2 YNNKEL (reference sequence). The V end lost 1 base, the J end lost 1 base, and 5 bases lay between the germline ends. The CDR3 protein is CASSQVGSYEQYF. The DNA of the CDR3 is TGTGCCAGCAGCCAAGTGGGATCCTACGAGCAGTACTTC.

This clone occurred once. This rearrangement joins TRBV28 to TRBJ2-3; D is unclear. V was trimmed by 6 bases and J by 2 bases, leaving 3 bases between them. Germline V lookup: CDR1 MDHEN, CDR2 SYDVKM. This CDR3 is 11 amino acids long. The CDR3 nucleotides read TGTGCCAGCAGAATCACAGATACGCAGTATTTT. It yields the protein CASRITDTQYF.

The rearrangement links TRBV7-9 to TRBJ2-5; D is possibly TRBD2 (5 bases). Per germline, CDR1 SEHNR and CDR2 FQNEAQ (reference sequence). Deletions cut 5 bases from V and 13 bases from J, with 17 bases between. The CDR3 has 12 residues. CDR3 nucleotides: TGTGCCAGCAGCCCCCCCCCGGTCGAGGGGTACTTC. Its translation is CASSPPPVEGYF.

The sample holds a few counts of this clone. The J gene is TRBJ1-5, the V gene TRBV6-5; the D gene is possibly TRBD1 (5 bases). Germline V CDR1 and CDR2: MNHEY, SVGAGI. Trimming left V 6 bases short and J 3 bases short, with 6 bases between. This CDR3 has 12 amino acids. The CDR3 reads CASRGVNQPQHF. CDR3 DNA: TGTGCCAGCAGGGGGGTCAATCAGCCCCAGCATTTT.